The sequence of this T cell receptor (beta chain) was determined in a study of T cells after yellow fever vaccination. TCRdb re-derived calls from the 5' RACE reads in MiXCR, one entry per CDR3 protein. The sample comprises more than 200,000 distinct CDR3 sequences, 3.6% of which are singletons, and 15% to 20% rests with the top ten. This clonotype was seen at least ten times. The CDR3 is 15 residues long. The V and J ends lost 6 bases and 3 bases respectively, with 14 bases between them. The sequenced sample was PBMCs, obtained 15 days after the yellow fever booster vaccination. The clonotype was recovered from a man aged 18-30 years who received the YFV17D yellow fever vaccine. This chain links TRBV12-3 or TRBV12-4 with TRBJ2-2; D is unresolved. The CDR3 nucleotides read TGTGCCAGCAGATCCCCGGGCACCTACACCGGGGAGCTGTTTTTT. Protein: CASRSPGTYTGELFF.